The 3 T cell receptor beta chains presented below share a single source sample, sequenced in a study of shared clonotypes between healthy human individuals. Measured with immunoSEQ multiplex PCR; TCRdb has only the in-frame clones, and not every one. The table has around 2,000,000 clones, roughly 91% seen once. CD8 cells regarded as naive lacked CD45RO, were positively chosen for CCR7, and omitted terminally differentiated effector memory CD45RA+ cells. Specimen: naive CD8+ T cells from PBMCs. The receptors stem from a man between 18 and 35 years old in good health. Some clones in this sample may be carry-over from other donors' samples.

This sequence joins TRBV21-1 and TRBJ2-7. TRBV21-1 is described as a pseudogene. CDR3 size: 13 residues. The CDR3 region has the DNA TGTGCCAGCAGCCCACGGAAGGGCTACGAGCAGTACTTC. Amino acid sequence: CASSPRKGYEQYF.

J is TRBJ2-7 and V is TRBV4-2; 8 positions agree with TRBD2. V shed 4 bases and J 3 bases; nucleotides not matched to a gene: 11. Germline CDR1 and CDR2: LGHNA and YNFKEQ. The length of the CDR3 is 16 residues. The CDR3 bases are TGTGCCAGCAGCCCTGGTAGCGGGACCCACCTCTACGAGCAGTACTTC. Translating it yields CASSPGSGTHLYEQYF.

V is TRBV28 and J is TRBJ2-2; TRBD1 agrees at 7 bases. The CDR3 totals 15 residues. Germline-derived CDR1 and CDR2 are MDHEN and SYDVKM. V gave up 1 base and J gave up 5 bases; unmatched junction bases: 4. The CDR3 DNA reads TGTGCCAGCAGTTTATTACAGGGGCGGACCGGGGAGCTGTTTTTT. Its protein is CASSLLQGRTGELFF.